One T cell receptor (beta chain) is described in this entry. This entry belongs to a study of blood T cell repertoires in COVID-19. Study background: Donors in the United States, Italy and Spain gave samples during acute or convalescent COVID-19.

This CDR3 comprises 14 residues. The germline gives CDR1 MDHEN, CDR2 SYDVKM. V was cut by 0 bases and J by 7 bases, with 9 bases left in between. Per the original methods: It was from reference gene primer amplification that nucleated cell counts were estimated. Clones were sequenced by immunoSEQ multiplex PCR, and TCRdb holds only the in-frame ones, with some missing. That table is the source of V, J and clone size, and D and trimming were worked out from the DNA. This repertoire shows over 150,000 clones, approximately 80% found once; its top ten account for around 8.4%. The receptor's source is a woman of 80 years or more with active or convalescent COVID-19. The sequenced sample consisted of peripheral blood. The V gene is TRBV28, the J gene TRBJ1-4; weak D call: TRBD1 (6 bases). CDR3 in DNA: TGTGCCAGCAGTTTATGGACAGGTTTTGAAAAACTGTTTTTT. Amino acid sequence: CASSLWTGFEKLFF.